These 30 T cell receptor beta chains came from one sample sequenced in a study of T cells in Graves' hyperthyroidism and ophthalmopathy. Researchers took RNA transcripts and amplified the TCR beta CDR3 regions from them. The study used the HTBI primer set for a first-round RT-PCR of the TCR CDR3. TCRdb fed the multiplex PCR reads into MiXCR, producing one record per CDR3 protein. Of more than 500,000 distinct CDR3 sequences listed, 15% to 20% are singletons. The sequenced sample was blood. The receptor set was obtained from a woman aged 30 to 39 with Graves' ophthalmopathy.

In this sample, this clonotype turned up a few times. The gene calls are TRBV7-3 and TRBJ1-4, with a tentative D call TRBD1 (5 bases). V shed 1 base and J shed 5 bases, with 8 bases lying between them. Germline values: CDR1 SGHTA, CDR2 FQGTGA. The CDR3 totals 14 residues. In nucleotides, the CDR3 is TGTGCCAGCAGCTTAAACGGGGCAAATGAAAAACTGTTTTTT. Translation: CASSLNGANEKLFF.

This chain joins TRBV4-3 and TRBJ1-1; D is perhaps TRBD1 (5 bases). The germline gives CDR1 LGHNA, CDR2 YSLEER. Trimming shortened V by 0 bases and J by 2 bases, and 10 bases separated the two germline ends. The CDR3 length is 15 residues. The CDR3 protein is CASSQEYQGNTEAFF. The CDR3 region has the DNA TGCGCCAGCAGCCAAGAATACCAGGGAAACACTGAAGCTTTCTTT.

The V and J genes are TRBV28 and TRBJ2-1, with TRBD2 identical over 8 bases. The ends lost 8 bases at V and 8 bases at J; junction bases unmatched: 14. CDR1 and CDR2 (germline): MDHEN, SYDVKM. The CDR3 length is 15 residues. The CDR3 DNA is TGTGCCAGCTCCCCAACGGCGGGAGGACTGGATGAGCAGTTCTTC. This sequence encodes CASSPTAGGLDEQFF.

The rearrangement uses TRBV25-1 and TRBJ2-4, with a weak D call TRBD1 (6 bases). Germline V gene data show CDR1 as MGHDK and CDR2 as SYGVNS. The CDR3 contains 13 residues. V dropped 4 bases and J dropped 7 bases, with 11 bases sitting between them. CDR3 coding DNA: TGTGCCAGCAGTGCAGGGGACGCGAACATTCAGTACTTC. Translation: CASSAGDANIQYF.

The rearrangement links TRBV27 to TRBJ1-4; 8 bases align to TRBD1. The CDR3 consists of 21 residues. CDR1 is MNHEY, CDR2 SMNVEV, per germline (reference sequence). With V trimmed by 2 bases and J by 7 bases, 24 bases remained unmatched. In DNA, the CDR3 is TGTGCCAGCAGTTTACTGCACCCTAGAAGGACAGGGAACCGACCCCCTGAAAAACTGTTTTTT. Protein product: CASSLLHPRRTGNRPPEKLFF.

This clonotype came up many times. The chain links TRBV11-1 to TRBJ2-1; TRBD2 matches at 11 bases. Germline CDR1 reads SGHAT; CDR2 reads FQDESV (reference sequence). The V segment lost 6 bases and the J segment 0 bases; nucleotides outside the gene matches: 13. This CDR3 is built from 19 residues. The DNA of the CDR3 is TGTGCCAGCAGGGTACTAGCGGGAGCTACTGAAGGCTCCTACAATGAGCAGTTCTTC. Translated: CASRVLAGATEGSYNEQFF. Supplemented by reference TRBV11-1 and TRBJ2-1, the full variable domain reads EAEVAQSPRYKITEKSQAVAFWCDPISGHATLYWYRQILGQGPELLVQFQDESVVDDSQLPKDRFSAERLKGVDSTLKIQPAELGDSAMYLCASRVLAGATEGSYNEQFFGPGTRLTVL.

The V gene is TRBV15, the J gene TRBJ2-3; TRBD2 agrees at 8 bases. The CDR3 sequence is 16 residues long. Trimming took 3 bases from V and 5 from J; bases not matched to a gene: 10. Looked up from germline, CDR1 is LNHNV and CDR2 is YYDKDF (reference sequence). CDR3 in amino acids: CATSRGAGALVDTQYF. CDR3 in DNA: TGTGCCACCAGCAGGGGAGCGGGAGCCCTCGTAGATACGCAGTATTTT.

In DNA, the CDR3 is TGTGCCAGTAGTATCGGCACCTACAATGAGCAGTTCTTC. Translated: CASSIGTYNEQFF. V and J are TRBV19 and TRBJ2-1; D is unclear. Germline V gene data show CDR1 as LNHDA and CDR2 as SQIVND (reference sequence). Trimming stripped 3 bases from V and 2 bases from J, with 5 bases between. The CDR3 is 13 residues long.

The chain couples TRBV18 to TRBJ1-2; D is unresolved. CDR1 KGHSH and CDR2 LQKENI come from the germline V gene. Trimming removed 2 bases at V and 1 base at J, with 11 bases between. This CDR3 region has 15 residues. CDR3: CASSPAEMSNYGYTF. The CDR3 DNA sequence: TGTGCCAGCTCACCAGCTGAAATGAGTAACTATGGCTACACCTTC.

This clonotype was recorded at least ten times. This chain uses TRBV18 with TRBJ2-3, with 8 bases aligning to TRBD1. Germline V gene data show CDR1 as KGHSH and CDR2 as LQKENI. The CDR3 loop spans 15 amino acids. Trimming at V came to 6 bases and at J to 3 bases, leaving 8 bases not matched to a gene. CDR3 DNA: TGTGCCAGCTCCCGAAGGACAGGGTCGACAGATACGCAGTATTTT. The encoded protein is CASSRRTGSTDTQYF.

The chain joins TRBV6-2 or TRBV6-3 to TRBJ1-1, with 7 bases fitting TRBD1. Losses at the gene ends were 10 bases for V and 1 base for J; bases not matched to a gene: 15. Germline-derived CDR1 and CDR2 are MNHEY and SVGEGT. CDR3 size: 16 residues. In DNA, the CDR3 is TGTGCCACCATCAGACAGGGTCAAAGCGCGAACACTGAAGCTTTCTTT. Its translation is CATIRQGQSANTEAFF.

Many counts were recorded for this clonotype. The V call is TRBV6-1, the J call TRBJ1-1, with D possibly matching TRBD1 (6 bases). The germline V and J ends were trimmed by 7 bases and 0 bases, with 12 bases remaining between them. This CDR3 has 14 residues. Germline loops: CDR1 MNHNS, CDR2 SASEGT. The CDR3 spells CASNLQGLNTEAFF. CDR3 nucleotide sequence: TGTGCCAGCAACCTACAGGGCTTGAACACTGAAGCTTTCTTT.

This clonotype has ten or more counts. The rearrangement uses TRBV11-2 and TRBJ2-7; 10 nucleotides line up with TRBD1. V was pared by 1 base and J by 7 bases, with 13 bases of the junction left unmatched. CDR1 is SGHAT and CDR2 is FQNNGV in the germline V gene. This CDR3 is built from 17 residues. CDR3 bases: TGTGCCAGCAGCTTAGGGGGTACGACAGGGGGCTTTTATGAGCAGTACTTC. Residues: CASSLGGTTGGFYEQYF.

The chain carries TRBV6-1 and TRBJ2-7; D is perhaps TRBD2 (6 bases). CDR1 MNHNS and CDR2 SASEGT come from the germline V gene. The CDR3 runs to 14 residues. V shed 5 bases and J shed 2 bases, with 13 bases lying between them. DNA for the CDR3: TGTGCCAGCAGTCTCCAAAAGCGGGCCTACGAGCAGTACTTC. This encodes CASSLQKRAYEQYF.

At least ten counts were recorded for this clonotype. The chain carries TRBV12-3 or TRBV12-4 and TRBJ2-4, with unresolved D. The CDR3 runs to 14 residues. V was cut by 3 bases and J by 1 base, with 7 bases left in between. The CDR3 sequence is CASSFAQAKNIQYF. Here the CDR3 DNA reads TGTGCCAGCAGTTTTGCTCAGGCCAAAAACATTCAGTACTTC.

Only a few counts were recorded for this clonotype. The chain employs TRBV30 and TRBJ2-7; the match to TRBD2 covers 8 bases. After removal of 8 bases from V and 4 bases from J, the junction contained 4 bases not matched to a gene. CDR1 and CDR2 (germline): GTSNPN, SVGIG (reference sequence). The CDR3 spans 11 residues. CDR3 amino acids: CATSGRYEQYF. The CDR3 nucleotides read TGTGCCACGAGCGGGAGATACGAGCAGTACTTC. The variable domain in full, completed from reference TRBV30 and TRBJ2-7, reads SQTIHQWPATLVQPVGSPLSLECTVEGTSNPNLYWYRQAAGRGLQLLFYSVGIGQISSEVPQNLSASRPQDRQFILSSKKLLLSDSGFYLCATSGRYEQYFGPGTRLTVT.

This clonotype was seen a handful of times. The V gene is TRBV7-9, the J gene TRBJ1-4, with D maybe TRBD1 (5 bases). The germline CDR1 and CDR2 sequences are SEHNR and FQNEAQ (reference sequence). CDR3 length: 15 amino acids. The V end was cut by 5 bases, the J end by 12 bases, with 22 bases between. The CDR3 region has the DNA TGTGCCAGCAGCGAACCGGGACCCGGGGTGGAAGAACTGTTTTTT. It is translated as CASSEPGPGVEELFF. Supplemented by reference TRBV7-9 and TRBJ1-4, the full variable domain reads DTGVSQNPRHKITKRGQNVTFRCDPISEHNRLYWYRQTLGQGPEFLTYFQNEAQLEKSRLLSDRFSAERPKGSFSTLEIQRTEQGDSAMYLCASSEPGPGVEELFFGSGTQLSVL.

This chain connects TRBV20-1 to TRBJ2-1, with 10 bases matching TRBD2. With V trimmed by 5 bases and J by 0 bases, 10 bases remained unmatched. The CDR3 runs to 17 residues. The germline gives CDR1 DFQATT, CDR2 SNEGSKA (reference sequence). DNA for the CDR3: TGCAGTGCTTATGCTAGCGGGAGTCCGAGCTCCTACAATGAGCAGTTCTTC. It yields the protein CSAYASGSPSSYNEQFF.

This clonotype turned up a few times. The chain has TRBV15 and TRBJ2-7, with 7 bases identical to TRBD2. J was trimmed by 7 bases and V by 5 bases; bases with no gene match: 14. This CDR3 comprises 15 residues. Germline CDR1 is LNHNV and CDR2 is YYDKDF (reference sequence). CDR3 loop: CATSPGGGSLLEQYF. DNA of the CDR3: TGTGCCACCAGCCCGGGGGGAGGGTCCTTGCTTGAGCAGTACTTC.

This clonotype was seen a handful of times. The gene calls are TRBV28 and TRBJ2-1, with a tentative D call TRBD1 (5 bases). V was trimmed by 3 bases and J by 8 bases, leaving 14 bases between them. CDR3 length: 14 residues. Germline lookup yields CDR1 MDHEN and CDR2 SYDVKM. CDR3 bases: TGTGCCAGCAGTTTGGACAAGGTTCGGGATGAGCAGTTCTTC. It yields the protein CASSLDKVRDEQFF.

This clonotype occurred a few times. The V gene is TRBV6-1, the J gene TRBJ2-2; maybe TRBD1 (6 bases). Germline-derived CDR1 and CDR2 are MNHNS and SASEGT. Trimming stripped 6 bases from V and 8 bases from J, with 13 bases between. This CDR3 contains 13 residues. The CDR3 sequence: CASSQDRRGELFF. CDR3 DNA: TGTGCCAGCAGCCAAGACAGGAGAGGGGAGCTGTTTTTT.

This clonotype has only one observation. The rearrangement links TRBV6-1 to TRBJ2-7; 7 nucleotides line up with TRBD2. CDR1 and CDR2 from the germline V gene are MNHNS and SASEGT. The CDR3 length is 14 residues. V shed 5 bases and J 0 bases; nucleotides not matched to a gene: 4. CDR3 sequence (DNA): TGTGCCAGCAGTCTAGCGGATACCTCCTACGAGCAGTACTTC. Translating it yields CASSLADTSYEQYF.

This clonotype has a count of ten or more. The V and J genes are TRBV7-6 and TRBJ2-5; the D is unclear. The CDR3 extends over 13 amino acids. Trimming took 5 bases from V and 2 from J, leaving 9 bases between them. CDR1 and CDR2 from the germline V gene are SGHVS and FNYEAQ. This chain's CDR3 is CASSPDGQETQYF. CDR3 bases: TGTGCCAGCAGCCCCGACGGTCAAGAGACCCAGTACTTC.

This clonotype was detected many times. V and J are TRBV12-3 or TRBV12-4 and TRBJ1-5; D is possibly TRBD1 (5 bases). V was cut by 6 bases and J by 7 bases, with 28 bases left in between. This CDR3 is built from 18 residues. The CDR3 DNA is TGTGCCAGCAGCGCATCCGGGACTCTGGGTCGGGGGGGGCAGCCCCAGCATTTT. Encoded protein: CASSASGTLGRGGQPQHF.

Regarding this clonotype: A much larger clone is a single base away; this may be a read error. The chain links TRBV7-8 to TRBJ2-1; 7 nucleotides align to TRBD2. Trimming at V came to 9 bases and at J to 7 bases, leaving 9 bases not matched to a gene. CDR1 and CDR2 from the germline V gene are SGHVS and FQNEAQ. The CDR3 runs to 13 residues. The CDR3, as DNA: TGTGCCAGGCGACCGGCGGGAGCGAATGAGCAGTTCTTC. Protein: CARRPAGANEQFF.

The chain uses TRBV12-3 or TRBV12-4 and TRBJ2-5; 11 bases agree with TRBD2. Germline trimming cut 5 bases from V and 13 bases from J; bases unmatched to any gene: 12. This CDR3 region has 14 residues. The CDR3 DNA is TGTGCCAGCAGTCTGACTAGCGGGACTACCAAGGGGTACTTC. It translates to CASSLTSGTTKGYF.

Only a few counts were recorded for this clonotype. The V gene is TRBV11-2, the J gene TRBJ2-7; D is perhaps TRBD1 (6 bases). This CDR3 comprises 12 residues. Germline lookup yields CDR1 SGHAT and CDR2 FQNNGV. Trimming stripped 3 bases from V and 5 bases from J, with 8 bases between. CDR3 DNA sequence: TGTGCCAGCAGCTTCGGGACAAACGAGCAGTACTTC. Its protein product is CASSFGTNEQYF.

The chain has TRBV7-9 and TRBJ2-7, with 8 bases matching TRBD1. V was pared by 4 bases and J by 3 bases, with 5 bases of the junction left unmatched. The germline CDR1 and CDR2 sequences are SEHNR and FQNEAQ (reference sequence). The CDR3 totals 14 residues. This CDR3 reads CASSSDRAIYEQYF. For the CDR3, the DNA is TGTGCCAGCAGCTCGGACAGGGCCATCTACGAGCAGTACTTC.

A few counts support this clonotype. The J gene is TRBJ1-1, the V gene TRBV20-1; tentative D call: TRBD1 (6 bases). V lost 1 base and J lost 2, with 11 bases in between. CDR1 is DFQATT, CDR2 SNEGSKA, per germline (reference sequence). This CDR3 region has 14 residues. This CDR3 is CSARGGGPNTEAFF. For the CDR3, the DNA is TGCAGTGCTAGAGGGGGGGGGCCTAACACTGAAGCTTTCTTT.

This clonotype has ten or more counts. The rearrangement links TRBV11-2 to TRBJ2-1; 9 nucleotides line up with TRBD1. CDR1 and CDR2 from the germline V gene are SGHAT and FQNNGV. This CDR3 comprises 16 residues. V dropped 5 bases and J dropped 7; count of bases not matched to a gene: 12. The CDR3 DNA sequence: TGTGCCAGCAGCCATACCGGACAGGGGTTGAGGAATGAGCAGTTCTTC. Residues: CASSHTGQGLRNEQFF.